This entry features one T cell receptor (beta chain) sequence. Its antigen remains undetermined. No much larger clonotype is one base removed from it; base qualities were not supplied. TCR CDR3 regions were amplified from genomic DNA by multiplex PCR using the deep immunoSEQ assay. Extracted genomic DNA from each cell subset was spread evenly across all wells of several immunoSEQ 96-well plates, with each plate serving as a replicate. Each replicate PCR for sorted subsets received roughly 200 ng genomic DNA, equal to roughly 30,000 T cell genomes. Purified libraries were measured with a Qubit 3.0 fluorometer, size-checked on a Bioanalyzer 2100, and measured again with the KAPA Library Quantification kit. Each immunoSEQ 96-well plate was sequenced on its own single-read 150-cycle Illumina NextSeq 550 flow cell. The paper's processing steps were these. Because only junctional sequences without quality scores were contained in the immunoSEQ output, filtering matching that applied to full-length reads could not be performed. To assign V/J genes and CDR3, sequences were annotated using PyIR, a Python wrapper for IgBLAST v1.9, with IMGT germline references. Any read was removed if the V/J assignment was weak (E-value above 1e-6), the CDR3 was missing, or the read contained stop codons, out-of-frame junctions, or ambiguous translated residues. V3J clonotypes were defined as sequences sharing an identical inferred V gene, J gene, and CDR3 amino acid sequence. The percentage overlap between two repertoires was calculated by dividing the number of shared unique clonotypes by the size of the smaller repertoire. RTK rarefaction, the Chao1 estimator, and Recon v2.1 estimates of unobserved clonotypes were used to assess repertoire richness. OLGA was used to compute generation probabilities for all TCRbeta clonotypes that the gDNA method yielded from a handful of donors. TCRdb mirrors the immuneACCESS table, restricted to in-frame sequences. Some clones are absent from its copies; in checked studies, under half trace to an unresolved V gene, and the reason for the others is unknown. The D gene and trimming were derived from the DNA, and the V and J assignments and clone size from that table. Here the sample has 100,000 to 120,000 clones; 68% occur a single time. The ten largest clones add up to around 25% of the sample.

The germline V gene (reference sequence) supplies CDR1 LNHDA and CDR2 SQIVND. CDR3 length: 15 amino acids, cysteine to phenylalanine. Only the CDR3 DNA is retained, 45 bases long and in frame from the first base. The V end loses 0 bases and the J end loses 1 base, and a stretch of 9 bases separates them. Donors were healthy HIV-negative adults with no recently reported acute infections or vaccinations. Every donor was a Caucasian adult residing in Nashville, Tennessee, USA. The CD8 memory samples were a combination of magnetically selected CD45RO+ cells and CCR7-negative CD45RA+ effector memory (TemRA) cells. After blood collection by leukapheresis, PBMCs were isolated using Ficoll-Histopaque density gradient centrifugation and then cryopreserved in the vapor phase of liquid nitrogen. Analytical flow cytometry was used to check the purity and quantity of every magnetically sorted T cell population. Genomic DNA was isolated from every sorted fraction and measured by UV absorbance on a Nanodrop 2000c.

This sample is drawn from a study of shared clonotypes between healthy human individuals (dated by TCRdb to the early 2020s). Concerning the study at large: Three men and a couple of women, aged 18 to 49 years, made up the cohort. For each donor, CD4 naive and CD4 memory were each run on three plates, CD8 naive on two plates, and CD8 memory on one plate. To estimate repertoire size and how much clonotype sharing occurs between individuals, the study deeply sequenced the blood TCR repertoires of about five healthy adults. Libraries were prepared and TCR repertoires were sequenced by different laboratories using diverse techniques, in order to increase sequencing depth and limit assay-specific biases. Leukapheresis yielded between about 0.94 and 10 billion PBMCs per donor.

Overall results and qualifications from the work: Based on pairwise subsampling, the degree of clonotype sharing among donors was expected to be affected by sequencing depth. Rarefaction of sorted-subset datasets indicated incomplete sequencing despite the large sequencing depth. Only blood was sampled, and tissue TCR repertoires likely differ from those in blood. Naive subsets generally had larger estimated clonotype richness than memory subsets. Compared with non-shared clonotypes, clonotypes shared by all four sorted-subset donors had higher generation probabilities. Sharing across several donors was observed for 5% to 6.5% of naive CD4, over 3% of naive CD8, around 2.5% of memory CD4, and approximately 0.41% of memory CD8 clonotypes. Because the study included only a small number of donors, the genetic and exposure-history diversity represented was limited.

Input material: memory CD8+ T cells sorted from blood. The cell subset or site label on this specimen signifies: CD45RO+ cells pooled with CCR7-negative TemRA cells. The sequence derives from a woman between 25 and 40 years old in good health. Recombination linked TRBV19 to TRBJ2-5; the D segment cannot be called with confidence. The nucleotides read TGTGCCAGTAGTATAGATCTACAACGCCAAGAGACCCAGTACTTC. Translated, it gives CASSIDLQRQETQYF. This CDR3, with the reference TRBV19 and TRBJ2-5 proteins standing in past its ends, gives the full variable domain DGGITQSPKYLFRKEGQNVTLSCEQNLNHDAMYWYRQDPGQGLRLIYYSQIVNDFQKGDIAEGYSVSREKKESFPLTVTSAQKNPTAFYLCASSIDLQRQETQYFGPGTRLLVL.